Listed here is a single TCR beta chain. This record comes from a study of blood T cell repertoires in COVID-19. Study overall: Sites across the United States, Italy and Spain contributed samples from acute and convalescent COVID-19.

The V gene's germline CDR1 is SGHVS and CDR2 FQNEAQ. V dropped 1 base and J dropped 5 bases, with 14 bases sitting between them. The CDR3 totals 15 residues. Recruited during active infection, patients (from Seattle) were subsequently followed longitudinally. In the original workflow: The assay estimated nucleated cells by amplifying reference gene primers. Repertoires were generated with immunoSEQ multiplex PCR, while TCRdb's copy carries only in-frame clones and drops some. The DNA was the basis for D and trimming; V, J and clone size are from that table. The sample contains approximately 500,000 clones, 85% to 90% of which appear only once.

The source is a woman between 50 and 59 years old with COVID-19, enrolled during active disease. V is TRBV7-8 and J is TRBJ1-2, with a tentative D call TRBD1 (5 bases). The material sequenced was peripheral blood. The chain's CDR3 is CASSLVAGLNYGYTF. CDR3 DNA sequence: TGTGCCAGCAGCTTAGTCGCAGGGTTGAATTATGGCTACACCTTC.